This T cell receptor (beta chain) emerged from a study of blood T cell repertoires in COVID-19. Study-level background: Both acute and convalescent COVID-19 samples were obtained from the United States, Italy and Spain.

Only in-frame clones appear in the TCRdb table, and some are missing; sequencing was by immunoSEQ multiplex PCR. The sample shows over 60,000 clones, around 87% of them seen only once. Trimming took off 5 bases at V and 0 bases at J, with 16 bases between the two ends. Germline CDR1 is MNHNY and CDR2 is SVGAGI (reference sequence). This CDR3 comprises 16 residues. The chain uses TRBV6-6 and TRBJ2-5, with D perhaps assigned TRBD1 or TRBD2 (7 bases each). Sequencing input: peripheral blood. This sequence was found in a man between 65 and 80 years old with acute or convalescent COVID-19. The CDR3 sequence: CASSRQGGNYQETQYF. The CDR3 DNA reads TGTGCCAGCAGTCGACAGGGAGGGAACTACCAAGAGACCCAGTACTTC.